One TCR beta chain is described in this entry. This entry belongs to a study of blood T cell repertoires in COVID-19. The junction had 0 bases not matched to a gene; V was cut back by 1 base and J by 4 bases. Germline V gene sequence: CDR1 SNHLY, CDR2 FYNNEI. CDR3 size: 15 residues. Method: immunoSEQ multiplex PCR; TCRdb's copy keeps in-frame clones and lacks some. The table lists approximately 360,000 clones, roughly 90% of them singletons. The V call is TRBV2, the J call TRBJ2-1; 11 nucleotides match TRBD2. This TCR derives from a woman in her thirties with acute COVID-19. The material sequenced was PBMCs or T cells enriched from blood (not recorded which). CDR3 coding DNA: TGTGCCAGCAGTGAAGTAGCGGGGGGGTACAATGAGCAGTTCTTC. Protein: CASSEVAGGYNEQFF.